This T cell receptor (beta chain) was identified in a study of T cells in tuberculosis. Across the study: The T cells targeted glucose monomycolate, a mycobacterial lipid, via CD1B.

Documented time point: new active TB diagnosis, blood taken before or within 7 days of starting treatment. Each donor contributed about 110,000 T cells on average, unsorted. The V gene's germline CDR1 is MNHEY and CDR2 SVGAGI. The length of the CDR3 is 15 residues. Trimming shortened V by 5 bases and J by 0 bases, and 14 bases separated the two germline ends. Study-level results: A GMM-specific repertoire classifier reached 80% to 90% accuracy, AUROC around 0.87.

Turning to this clone: Its target is not known.

Using immunoSEQ multiplex PCR, the repertoire was profiled, and TCRdb retains in-frame clones only, with some absent. The sample lists 30,000 to 35,000 clones, roughly 93% occurring once. This specimen was PBMCs, taken at tuberculosis diagnosis. The receptor's source is an adult with tuberculosis. The V and J genes are TRBV6-5 and TRBJ2-7; D unclear. CDR3 sequence: CASSPALGSSYEQYF. CDR3 sequence (DNA): TGTGCCAGCAGTCCGGCCCTGGGCAGCTCCTACGAGCAGTACTTC.